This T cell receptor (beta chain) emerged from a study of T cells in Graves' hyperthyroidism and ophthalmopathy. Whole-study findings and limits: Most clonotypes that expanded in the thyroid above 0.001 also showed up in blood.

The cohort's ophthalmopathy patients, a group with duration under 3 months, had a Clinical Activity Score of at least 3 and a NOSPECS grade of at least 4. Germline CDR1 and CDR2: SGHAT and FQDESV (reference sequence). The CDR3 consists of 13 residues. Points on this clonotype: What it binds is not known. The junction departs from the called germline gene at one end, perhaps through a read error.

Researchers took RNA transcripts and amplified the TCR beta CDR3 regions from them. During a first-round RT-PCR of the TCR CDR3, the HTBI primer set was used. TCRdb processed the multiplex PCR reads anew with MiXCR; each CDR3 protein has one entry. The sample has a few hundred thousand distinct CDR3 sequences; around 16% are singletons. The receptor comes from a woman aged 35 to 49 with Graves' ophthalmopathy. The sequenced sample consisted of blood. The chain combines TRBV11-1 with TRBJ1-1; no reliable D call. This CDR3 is CACSLGMNTEAFF. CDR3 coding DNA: TGTGCCTGCAGCTTGGGCATGAACACTGAAGCTTTCTTT.